These 5 T cell receptor beta chains came from one sample sequenced in a study of glioma-infiltrating T cells. Amplification of TCR alpha and beta CDR3 regions from RNA used iRepertoire nested multiplex PCR. TCRdb reanalysed the multiplex PCR reads using MiXCR and keeps one entry per CDR3 protein. This sample yields about 89,000 distinct CDR3 sequences, of which 20% to 25% are seen a single time; 6.7% belongs to the top ten. The sample taken for sequencing was glioma tissue, nonneoplastic brain tissue, or PBMCs (not recorded which). The receptors come from a human donor with low-grade glioma or glioblastoma, undergoing nonglioma brain surgery, or in good health (not recorded which).

In its sample, this clonotype was seen many times. V and J are TRBV7-9 and TRBJ2-7; no definite D call. The CDR3 loop spans 14 amino acids. Trimming left V 5 bases short and J 0 bases short, with 11 bases between. Germline CDR1 is SEHNR and CDR2 is FQNEAQ (reference sequence). CDR3 nucleotides: TGTGCCAGCAGCCCCCTGGTGAGCTCCTACGAGCAGTACTTC. Its protein product is CASSPLVSSYEQYF.

The sample holds many counts of this clonotype. The chain couples TRBV24-1 to TRBJ1-2; TRBD1 aligns across 7 bases. With 6 bases clipped from V and 1 base from J, the junction kept 16 bases outside the gene matches. Germline V gene data show CDR1 as KGHDR and CDR2 as SFDVKD. The CDR3 spans 18 residues. Here the CDR3 reads CATSTPDRDRGHNYGYTF. CDR3 DNA sequence: TGTGCCACCAGTACCCCTGACAGGGATAGAGGGCATAACTATGGCTACACCTTC.

This clonotype was seen more than once but under ten times. The chain combines TRBV12-3 or TRBV12-4 with TRBJ2-5, with TRBD2 identical over 10 bases. V was pared by 6 bases and J by 1 base, with 5 bases of the junction left unmatched. The CDR3 runs to 15 residues. As DNA, the CDR3 is TGTGCCAGCAGAAACCTAGCGGGGGTCCAAGAGACCCAGTACTTC. Its protein is CASRNLAGVQETQYF.

This clonotype showed up many times. V is TRBV18 and J is TRBJ1-6; no clear D. Germline V gene data show CDR1 as KGHSH and CDR2 as LQKENI. This CDR3 is 17 amino acids long. Trimming stripped 0 bases from V and 2 bases from J, with 11 bases between. The CDR3 spells CASSPPGKTPYNSPLHF. The CDR3, as DNA: TGTGCCAGCTCACCACCAGGGAAAACTCCCTATAATTCACCCCTCCACTTT.

This clonotype was detected many times. V usage is TRBV6-1 and J usage is TRBJ1-3; D unresolved. The germline V gene encodes CDR1 MNHNS and CDR2 SASEGT. V lost 8 bases and J 0 bases, leaving 11 bases between the germline ends. This CDR3 contains 14 residues. This chain's CDR3 is CASRAGNSGNTIYF. The CDR3 nucleotides read TGTGCCAGCCGGGCTGGGAACTCTGGAAACACCATATATTTT.